Below, 14 T cell receptor beta chains from the same sample are listed, as sequenced in a study of T cell repertoires in aging, cancer and after chemotherapy. TRB rearrangements spanning V, D and J were amplified using mixed TRB-A/B primers. TCRdb reprocessed the multiplex PCR reads via MiXCR and lists one record per CDR3 protein. Among 1,500 to 2,000 distinct CDR3 sequences listed, 20% to 25% were seen once. The template was genomic DNA from peripheral blood, not RNA. The sample comprised blood. The origin of the receptors is a human donor with a solid tumor.

The chain carries TRBV24-1 and TRBJ2-1; the D gene is possibly TRBD2 (7 bases). The germline V gene has CDR1 KGHDR and CDR2 SFDVKD. The CDR3 totals 16 residues. V lost 2 bases and J 7 bases, leaving 17 bases between the germline ends. The chain's CDR3 is CATSDWGGGAPNEQFF. The CDR3 nucleotides read TGTGCCACCAGTGATTGGGGGGGGGGGGCCCCGAATGAGCAGTTCTTC.

This clonotype is medium-sized (0.01 to 0.1%) by share. The V gene is TRBV20-1, the J gene TRBJ2-3; D gene ambiguous. Germline-derived CDR1 and CDR2 are DFQATT and SNEGSKA (reference sequence). CDR3 length: 14 residues. V lost 3 bases and J 1 base, leaving 11 bases between the germline ends. This CDR3 reads CSASGFGRTDTQYF. In DNA, the CDR3 is TGCAGTGCTAGCGGGTTTGGACGCACAGATACGCAGTATTTT.

This clonotype was detected only a few times. J is TRBJ2-7 and V is TRBV29-1, with 10 nucleotides matching TRBD2. Germline V gene lookup returns CDR1 SQVTM and CDR2 ANQGSEA. The CDR3 is 15 amino acids. V lost 2 bases to trimming and J lost 0 bases; unmatched junction nucleotides: 4. As DNA, the CDR3 is TGCAGCGTTGAACCACTAGCGGGAAACTCCTACGAGCAGTACTTC. Protein: CSVEPLAGNSYEQYF.

This clonotype was counted only a few times. The V and J genes are TRBV4-2 and TRBJ1-3; D is unresolved. The V gene's germline CDR1 is LGHNA and CDR2 YNFKEQ. The CDR3 has 17 amino acids. V was cut by 1 base and J by 0 bases, with 13 bases left in between. The CDR3 coding sequence is TGTGCCAGCAGCCAAGCCGAAGGGATGAGCTCTGGAAACACCATATATTTT. Its protein product is CASSQAEGMSSGNTIYF.

This clonotype was counted a few times. The chain combines TRBV7-9 with TRBJ2-1; 10 bases are shared with TRBD2. CDR3 size: 15 residues. With V trimmed by 6 bases and J by 4 bases, 6 bases remained unmatched. Germline lookup yields CDR1 SEHNR and CDR2 FQNEAQ (reference sequence). The CDR3 region is CASRLASGRYNEQFF. The CDR3 bases are TGTGCCAGCAGGCTAGCTAGCGGGAGATACAATGAGCAGTTCTTC.

This clonotype is medium-sized within its sample. The V gene is TRBV6-2 or TRBV6-3, the J gene TRBJ1-3; D is uncertain. Looked up from germline, CDR1 is MNHEY and CDR2 is SVGEGT. The CDR3 totals 13 residues. V dropped 4 bases and J dropped 3 bases, with 7 bases sitting between them. The CDR3 loop is CASSLRVGNTIYF. As DNA, the CDR3 is TGTGCCAGCAGTTTACGGGTTGGAAACACCATATATTTT.

Relative to its sample, this clonotype is medium-sized. The rearrangement joins TRBV20-1 to TRBJ2-7; 7 nucleotides align to TRBD2. Germline CDR1 reads DFQATT; CDR2 reads SNEGSKA (reference sequence). J gave up 6 bases and V 0 bases, and 11 bases lay outside the gene matches. The CDR3 is 15 amino acids. Here the CDR3 reads CSARDWGEGRVEQYF. The CDR3 DNA reads TGCAGTGCTAGAGATTGGGGGGAGGGTAGAGTCGAGCAGTACTTC.

This clonotype was counted between two and nine times. The rearrangement joins TRBV28 to TRBJ2-7, with 8 bases fitting TRBD1. CDR1 and CDR2 (germline): MDHEN, SYDVKM. After removal of 6 bases from V and 5 bases from J, the junction contained 12 bases not matched to a gene. This CDR3 is 15 amino acids long. CDR3 protein: CASRVVDRVLNEQYF. CDR3 DNA: TGTGCCAGCAGGGTAGTGGACAGGGTATTGAACGAGCAGTACTTC.

This clonotype is medium-sized. The V call is TRBV20-1, the J call TRBJ2-7; TRBD2 matches at 8 bases. V lost 3 bases, J lost 3 bases, and 4 bases stayed unmatched. The CDR3 totals 13 residues. Germline lookup yields CDR1 DFQATT and CDR2 SNEGSKA (reference sequence). The CDR3 nucleotides read TGCAGTGCTAGTACTAGCGGAGACTACGAGCAGTACTTC. As protein: CSASTSGDYEQYF.

This clonotype was counted once. The chain recombines TRBV6-5 with TRBJ2-2; 7 bases align to TRBD1. The CDR3 extends over 14 amino acids. V gave up 6 bases and J gave up 3 bases; unmatched junction bases: 4. Per the germline V gene, CDR1 is MNHEY and CDR2 is SVGAGI. The chain's CDR3 is CASRTGTHTGELFF. The CDR3 bases are TGTGCCAGCAGGACAGGGACGCACACCGGGGAGCTGTTTTTT.

This clonotype is medium-sized by share. Because the CDR3 is missing its conserved closing phenylalanine or tryptophan, this is likely a read error. No DNA is shown, since the ends of the CDR3 on it are uncertain; the CDR3 is the one TCRdb lists. This chain's CDR3 is CSVVGAGTAG. V is TRBV29-1 and J is TRBJ2-7; TRBD2 reflects the table's D call only, with no check against the DNA. Germline CDR1 SQVTM, CDR2 ANQGSEA. Ends included, the CDR3 has 10 residues.

This clonotype is medium-sized within its sample. The chain combines TRBV6-6 with TRBJ2-1, with 8 positions matching TRBD2. The CDR3 is 16 residues long. Germline trimming cut 7 bases from V and 8 bases from J; bases unmatched to any gene: 16. Germline CDR1 MNHNY, CDR2 SVGAGI (reference sequence). This chain's CDR3 is CASTQSAREGGHEQFF. The CDR3 DNA follows: TGTGCCAGCACACAATCCGCCCGGGAGGGAGGCCATGAGCAGTTCTTC.

This clonotype was seen a few times. The rearrangement uses TRBV5-1 and TRBJ2-3, with 7 bases matching TRBD1. The germline gives CDR1 SGHRS, CDR2 YFSETQ. The CDR3 has 15 residues. J was trimmed by 5 bases and V by 0 bases; bases with no gene match: 6. The CDR3 DNA follows: TGCGCCAGCAGCTTGGGTGACAGGGCGGGAGATACGCAGTATTTT. Translating gives CASSLGDRAGDTQYF.

This clonotype is large in the sample. This sequence joins TRBV6-1 and TRBJ1-2, with TRBD1 matching over 8 bases. The germline V gene encodes CDR1 MNHNS and CDR2 SASEGT. The CDR3 runs to 14 residues. J was trimmed by 1 base and V by 8 bases; bases with no gene match: 6. CDR3 nucleotide sequence: TGTGCCAGCGGTCGGACAGGGCGTAACTATGGCTACACCTTC. This translates into CASGRTGRNYGYTF.